The 14 T cell receptor beta chains presented below share a single source sample, sequenced in a study of blood T cell repertoires in COVID-19. The protocol was immunoSEQ multiplex PCR, while the TCRdb copy is restricted to in-frame clones and leaves out a portion. The table has 250,000 to 350,000 clones, roughly 90% seen once. Material: peripheral blood. Every receptor here comes from a woman between 65 and 79 years old with COVID-19, enrolled during active disease.

The J gene is TRBJ1-2, the V gene TRBV19, with a possible D match to TRBD1 (6 bases). Trimming shortened V by 5 bases and J by 0 bases, and 13 bases separated the two germline ends. CDR1 is LNHDA and CDR2 is SQIVND in the germline V gene (reference sequence). The CDR3 length is 15 residues. The CDR3 DNA follows: TGTGCCAGTAGTGCCTACACAGGGTCTAACTATGGCTACACCTTC. Residues: CASSAYTGSNYGYTF.

This sequence joins TRBV4-2 and TRBJ2-1, with TRBD2 identical over 10 bases. Germline CDR1 LGHNA, CDR2 YNFKEQ. V was clipped by 0 bases and J by 2 bases; unmatched bases: 4. The CDR3 spans 17 residues. The CDR3 nucleotides are TGTGCCAGCAGCCAAGATCAGCGGGGGGGCCCCTACAATGAGCAGTTCTTC. Translating it yields CASSQDQRGGPYNEQFF.

The chain links TRBV5-1 to TRBJ2-5; 9 nucleotides match TRBD1. From germline, CDR1 is SGHRS and CDR2 YFSETQ. The V gene end was trimmed by 6 bases and the J gene end by 2 bases; junction bases not matched to a gene: 8. This CDR3 is built from 15 residues. The CDR3 protein is CASNPGTGPQETQYF. CDR3 sequence (DNA): TGCGCCAGCAATCCCGGGACAGGGCCTCAAGAGACCCAGTACTTC.

There are a few counts of this clone. V gene TRBV11-3 combines with J gene TRBJ2-2, with a tentative D call TRBD1 (6 bases). The germline V and J ends were trimmed by 0 bases and 5 bases, with 7 bases remaining between them. This CDR3 comprises 14 residues. From germline, CDR1 is SGHNT and CDR2 YENEEA. The CDR3 bases are TGTGCCAGCAGCTTAGACAGGGGTACCGGGGAGCTGTTTTTT. It specifies CASSLDRGTGELFF.

The chain links TRBV11-3 to TRBJ2-7; 9 bases agree with TRBD1. The CDR3 has 14 amino acids. Per germline, CDR1 SGHNT and CDR2 YENEEA. J was trimmed by 5 bases and V by 1 base; bases with no gene match: 3. Here the CDR3 DNA reads TGTGCCAGCAGCTTAGGGACAGGGGACCACGAGCAGTACTTC. Its translation: CASSLGTGDHEQYF.

The V call is TRBV29-1, the J call TRBJ1-1, with 8 bases aligning to TRBD1. This CDR3 has 12 amino acids. The J segment lost 5 bases and the V segment lost 7 bases, leaving 6 bases of the junction unmatched. Per the germline V gene, CDR1 is SQVTM and CDR2 is ANQGSEA. Here the CDR3 reads CSATTGATEAFF. The CDR3 region has the DNA TGCAGCGCCACGACAGGGGCGACTGAAGCTTTCTTT.

The chain joins TRBV11-2 to TRBJ2-1; 14 bases line up with TRBD2. The germline V gene encodes CDR1 SGHAT and CDR2 FQNNGV. CDR3 length equals 14 residues. Trimming at V came to 8 bases and at J to 8 bases, leaving 5 bases not matched to a gene. CDR3 DNA sequence: TGTGCCAGCCTGGGACTAGCGGGGGTCCATGAGCAGTTCTTC. Translating gives CASLGLAGVHEQFF.

This clone came up a few times. V gene TRBV6-5 combines with J gene TRBJ1-5, with 9 nucleotides matching TRBD1. V trimming: 7 bases; J trimming: 6 bases; junction bases outside the gene matches: 10. The CDR3 is 15 residues long. Germline values: CDR1 MNHEY, CDR2 SVGAGI. In DNA form, the CDR3 reads TGTGCCAGCAAGAAGGGGGACAGGGAAGGTCAGCCCCAGCATTTT. It encodes CASKKGDREGQPQHF.

The chain is built from TRBV28 and TRBJ1-1, with a tentative D call TRBD1 (6 bases). The CDR3 loop spans 13 amino acids. V was trimmed by 11 bases and J by 5 bases, leaving 18 bases between them. From germline, CDR1 is MDHEN and CDR2 SYDVKM. The CDR3 DNA reads as TGTGCCGCAACAGAGGGCAGGGGTACTGAAGCTTTCTTT. This translates into CAATEGRGTEAFF.

This clone was seen a few times. Here the CDR3 reads CASSGQGAGSPLHF. The CDR3 nucleotides are TGCGCCAGCAGTGGACAGGGGGCTGGTTCACCCCTCCACTTT. The chain joins TRBV10-1 to TRBJ1-6, with 10 bases fitting TRBD1. Germline-derived CDR1 and CDR2 are WNHNN and SYGVQD (reference sequence). The CDR3 is 14 residues long. Germline trimming cut 4 bases from V and 9 bases from J; bases unmatched to any gene: 3.

The chain recombines TRBV24-1 with TRBJ2-1, with 12 bases matching TRBD2. V gave up 4 bases and J gave up 13 bases; unmatched junction bases: 7. CDR1 is KGHDR and CDR2 is SFDVKD in the germline V gene. This CDR3 has 14 amino acids. Here the CDR3 reads CATSEAGTSGLQFF. The CDR3 DNA reads TGTGCCACCAGTGAGGCCGGGACTAGCGGGTTACAGTTCTTC.

The chain uses TRBV6-4 and TRBJ2-2; no reliable D call. Trimming pared 9 bases from V and 0 bases from J, leaving 14 bases between. The CDR3 runs 15 residues. Germline V CDR1 and CDR2: MRHNA, SNTAGT. CDR3 loop: CASRLTSSNTGELFF. The CDR3 region has the DNA TGTGCCAGTCGACTGACTTCTTCGAACACCGGGGAGCTGTTTTTT.

DNA of the CDR3: TGTGCCAGCAGCCAAGATGGCAGACTAGCGGGCACAGATACGCAGTATTTT. Its protein product is CASSQDGRLAGTDTQYF. The rearrangement uses TRBV3-1 (or the pseudogene TRBV3-2) and TRBJ2-3; 9 nucleotides match TRBD2. The trim removed 0 bases at V and 1 base at J, leaving 5 bases unmatched. CDR1 is LGHDT, CDR2 YNNKEL, per germline (reference sequence). This CDR3 spans 17 amino acids.

This chain joins TRBV5-1 and TRBJ1-2, with TRBD1 identical over 7 bases. The germline V gene encodes CDR1 SGHRS and CDR2 YFSETQ. This CDR3 contains 16 residues. Trimming took 4 bases from V and 2 from J; bases not matched to a gene: 11. The CDR3 sequence: CASSPGTVSFNYGYTF. The CDR3 bases are TGCGCCAGCAGCCCCGGGACAGTCTCGTTCAACTATGGCTACACCTTC.